This T cell receptor beta chain was obtained from a study of early T cells in non-severe SARS-CoV-2 infection (dated by TCRdb to the early 2020s). Study-wide context: Because TCR sequencing relied on bulk RNA taken from unsorted whole blood, pairing of alpha and beta chains was not possible.

The CDR3 measures 14 amino acids from cysteine to phenylalanine. Only the CDR3 portion is preserved as DNA: 42 bases, with reading frame beginning at the first base. V and J are trimmed by 5 bases and 3 bases, and the gene matches miss 2 bases of the junction. Via the germline V gene, CDR1 is KGHSH and CDR2 LQKENI. Here is what the overall study found, with its caveats: Matching against VDJdb was skewed toward anti-spike CD8 responses, likely underestimated virus-specific expansions, and missed private and CD4 specificities.

This clonotype was observed at least ten times. Its antigen is still unknown. No base qualities exist here, and no much larger clone lies one base off it. Set within a cohort of healthcare workers in London, UK, this nested case-control study involved weekly PCR testing of nasopharyngeal swabs along with blood sampling. Healthcare workers were recruited between 23 and 31 March 2020, during the week of the UK lockdown, and were followed weekly for up to about 16 weeks. The protocol used for the library was 5' RACE. TCRdb shows the sequencer as NextSeq 500. The TCR library protocol attached unique molecular identifiers to individual cDNA molecules to correct for sequencing error and PCR bias. Sequencing covered both TCR alpha and beta chains, and within each sample the abundances of alpha and beta sequences were tightly co-correlated. The original pipeline was this. V gene, J gene and CDR3 annotation of TCR sequences was performed with Decombinator V4. Expanded TCRs were defined as changing significantly between any two time points under a Poisson model with p below 0.0001. TCR abundances were normalised to the total number of TCRs sequenced per sample and expressed as counts per million. MAIT TCRs were defined by TRAV1-2 paired with TRAJ12, TRAJ20 or TRAJ33, and iNKT TCRs by TRAV10 paired with TRAJ18. A search of VDJdb, accessed on 1 November 2021, was run for TCRs annotated to CMV, EBV and SARS-CoV-2, with TCRs annotated for multiple antigens excluded. In TCRdb, the public reads were trimmed at Q25 with fastp and aligned with MiXCR, with productive beta chains retained. All rows with the same CDR3 protein become a single entry with the most common DNA and genes. For this entry, the V and J calls and clone size follow TCRdb and not the study's own pipeline. This sample has about 56,000 distinct CDR3 sequences in its table, and roughly a tenth of those were observed once. 6.5% of the sample is held by the ten biggest clonotypes.

The chain couples TRBV18 to TRBJ2-7; a stretch of 12 junction bases matches TRBD2. The receptor comes from an adult who was a healthcare worker with PCR-confirmed SARS-CoV-2 infection or an uninfected control (not recorded which). The source material was whole blood. Here the CDR3 is given as CASSRTSGNYEQYF. The nucleotide sequence is TGTGCCAGCTCAAGGACTAGCGGGAACTACGAGCAGTACTTC.